The T cell receptor beta chain described here comes from a study of blood T cells in healthy people across ages. Looking at the study overall: Capturing about one barcoded beta molecule per two T cells was achieved by template switching.

There were healthy Caucasian individuals from Russia, aged roughly 6 to 90, serving as donors. The germline V gene encodes CDR1 SEHNR and CDR2 FQNEAQ (reference sequence). The CDR3 is 17 residues long. Remarks on this clonotype: The junction departs from the called germline gene at one end, perhaps through a read error.

The second PCR ran roughly 7 to 12 cycles with a sample-barcoded 5' primer and J-beta primers. TCRdb recomputed calls from the 5' RACE reads with MiXCR, one row per CDR3 protein. Of 1.5 million to 2 million distinct CDR3 sequences in the sample, roughly 27% were seen once. V is TRBV7-9 and J is TRBJ2-3; D possibly matches TRBD1 or TRBD2 (5 bases each). The sample was blood. The sequence was obtained from a woman in her 30s in good health. The DNA for the CDR3 is TGTGCCTGCAGCCCAAGGTTAGGGGACCCCGGCACAGATACGCAGTATTTT. This translates into CACSPRLGDPGTDTQYF.